One and the same sample provided the 21 T cell receptor beta chains below, sequenced in a study of human T cells and chemical hapten exposure. Indicated time point: patch test 3, about 24 weeks after DPC sensitization. The treatment here: therapeutic diphenylcyclopropenone sensitization with weekly scalp DPC. TCRdb ran MiXCR on the RACE reads and lists one entry per CDR3 protein. Of about 160,000 distinct CDR3 sequences in the sample, approximately 30% were seen once. The sample consisted of whole blood, taken in connection with sensitization to the hapten diphenylcyclopropenone (DPC). All receptors come from a woman under 30 with alopecia areata. Some clones in this sample may be carry-over from other donors' samples.

The chain couples TRBV10-2 to TRBJ2-3; 9 bases are a match to TRBD1. J lost 6 bases, V lost 10 bases, and 8 bases had no gene match. Germline assignment: CDR1 WSHSY and CDR2 SAAADI. This CDR3 spans 13 amino acids. CDR3 sequence (DNA): TGCGCCACAAGGGACAGGGTTACGGATACGCAGTATTTT. Its protein is CATRDRVTDTQYF.

Here the CDR3 DNA reads TGTGCCAGCCGCCCCCCGCTTAAAAACATTCAGTACTTC. Its translation is CASRPPLKNIQYF. The chain is built from TRBV7-2 and TRBJ2-4; D is ambiguous. V lost 8 bases and J 4 bases, leaving 12 bases between the germline ends. The germline gives CDR1 SGHTA, CDR2 FQGNSA. The CDR3 loop spans 13 amino acids.

The rearrangement joins TRBV4-1 to TRBJ2-7, with unresolved D. Germline loops: CDR1 MGHRA, CDR2 YSYEKL. V shed 3 bases and J shed 6 bases, with 9 bases lying between them. CDR3 length: 12 residues. The CDR3 DNA sequence: TGCGCCAGCAGCCACCCCATGGGCGAGCAGTACTTC. This sequence encodes CASSHPMGEQYF.

This clonotype has just a few counts. The rearrangement links TRBV5-1 to TRBJ2-5; 8 positions match TRBD1. The germline gives CDR1 SGHRS, CDR2 YFSETQ. This CDR3 region has 15 residues. With V trimmed by 1 base and J by 2 bases, 4 bases remained unmatched. DNA for the CDR3: TGCGCCAGCAGCTTGCAGGGGGCAGGGCAAGAGACCCAGTACTTC. Amino acid sequence: CASSLQGAGQETQYF.

The V and J genes are TRBV11-1 and TRBJ2-7, with a possible D match to TRBD1 (6 bases). V lost 7 bases and J lost 4, with 14 bases in between. This CDR3 is 13 amino acids long. The germline gives CDR1 SGHAT, CDR2 FQDESV (reference sequence). The CDR3 is CASIADSRYEQYF. In nucleotides, the CDR3 is TGTGCCAGCATTGCGGACAGCCGATACGAGCAGTACTTC.

J is TRBJ1-3 and V is TRBV7-9; D is ambiguous. V gave up 3 bases and J gave up 0 bases, with 12 bases separating them. The CDR3 has 16 amino acids. Germline loops: CDR1 SEHNR, CDR2 FQNEAQ (reference sequence). CDR3 bases: TGTGCCAGCAGCTTTATGGGCCTAGACTCTGGAAACACCATATATTTT. Translation: CASSFMGLDSGNTIYF.

The chain is built from TRBV2 and TRBJ2-1, with TRBD2 matching over 11 bases. The ends lost 6 bases at V and 5 bases at J; junction bases unmatched: 12. Germline CDR1 is SNHLY and CDR2 is FYNNEI. The CDR3 contains 17 residues. In DNA form, the CDR3 reads TGTGCCAGCAGGATAAGACTAGCGGGAAGGGAAAACAATGAGCAGTTCTTC. It codes for CASRIRLAGRENNEQFF.

This clonotype has only a few counts. The V and J genes are TRBV29-1 and TRBJ2-3; 8 bases fit TRBD2. V shed 5 bases and J 1 base; nucleotides not matched to a gene: 11. CDR1 SQVTM and CDR2 ANQGSEA come from the germline V gene. This CDR3 has 16 residues. The CDR3 DNA follows: TGCAGCGTTTCCGGGACTAGTAGTAGCCGCACAGATACGCAGTATTTT. Amino acid sequence: CSVSGTSSSRTDTQYF.

The chain couples TRBV15 to TRBJ2-5, with no clear D. This CDR3 comprises 12 residues. V was cut by 1 base and J by 5 bases, with 5 bases left in between. Germline V gene data show CDR1 as LNHNV and CDR2 as YYDKDF (reference sequence). CDR3 nucleotide sequence: TGTGCCACCAGCAGAGGTCCGGAGACCCAGTACTTC. The encoded protein is CATSRGPETQYF. Supplemented by reference TRBV15 and TRBJ2-5, the full variable domain reads DAMVIQNPRYQVTQFGKPVTLSCSQTLNHNVMYWYQQKSSQAPKLLFHYYDKDFNNEADTPDNFQSRRPNTSFCFLDIRSPGLGDTAMYLCATSRGPETQYFGPGTRLLVL.

This clonotype was detected only a few times. V is TRBV6-2 or TRBV6-3 and J is TRBJ1-3; D perhaps matches TRBD1 (6 bases). There are 17 residues in the CDR3. The V gene lost 5 bases and the J gene lost 2 bases, with 19 bases spanning the gap. Germline values: CDR1 MNHEY, CDR2 SVGEGT. As DNA, the CDR3 is TGTGCCAGCAGTGCAGCCCTCGGCAGGGGAACTGGAAACACCATATATTTT. Its protein product is CASSAALGRGTGNTIYF.

The chain employs TRBV5-1 and TRBJ2-7; 7 bases are shared with TRBD1. The CDR3 has 15 residues. Germline assignment: CDR1 SGHRS and CDR2 YFSETQ. After removal of 3 bases from V and 1 base from J, the junction contained 7 bases not matched to a gene. CDR3 sequence: CASSWDSQLSYEQYF. The CDR3 DNA reads as TGCGCCAGCAGCTGGGACAGCCAGTTATCCTACGAGCAGTACTTC.

This clonotype was picked up many times. The chain uses TRBV4-3 and TRBJ1-5, with 8 bases aligning to TRBD1. CDR3 length: 16 residues. The V and J ends lost 0 bases and 7 bases, in that order; junction bases with no gene match: 8. CDR1 is LGHNA, CDR2 YSLEER, per germline. Here the CDR3 reads CASSQDFQGAGQPQHF. In nucleotides, the CDR3 is TGCGCCAGCAGCCAAGATTTCCAGGGGGCAGGACAGCCCCAGCATTTT.

The chain joins TRBV29-1 to TRBJ1-1; no clear D. V lost 4 bases and J lost 4, with 13 bases in between. Germline lookup yields CDR1 SQVTM and CDR2 ANQGSEA. There are 13 residues in the CDR3. As DNA, the CDR3 is TGCAGCGTTGCGGGTGGTGAGGGCACTGAAGCTTTCTTT. This sequence encodes CSVAGGEGTEAFF. The whole variable domain, filled in from reference TRBV29-1 and TRBJ1-1, reads SAVISQKPSRDICQRGTSLTIQCQVDSQVTMMFWYRQQPGQSLTLIATANQGSEATYESGFVIDKFPISRPNLTFSTLTVSNMSPEDSSIYLCSVAGGEGTEAFFGQGTRLTVV.

The chain links TRBV5-1 to TRBJ2-2, with D perhaps TRBD1 or TRBD2 (5 bases each). Germline CDR1 and CDR2: SGHRS and YFSETQ. The CDR3 totals 14 residues. Trimming left V 4 bases short and J 4 bases short, with 11 bases between. DNA for the CDR3: TGCGCCAGCAGCCGGGACCGGACCACCGGGGAGCTGTTTTTT. Protein sequence: CASSRDRTTGELFF.

The chain links TRBV4-1 to TRBJ2-1, with D tentatively TRBD2 (6 bases). Germline CDR1 is MGHRA and CDR2 is YSYEKL. The V gene lost 3 bases and the J gene lost 8 bases, with 17 bases spanning the gap. CDR3 size: 15 residues. The DNA of the CDR3 is TGCGCCAGCAGCCATCTCGGGAGTAAAAAAGATGAGCAGTTCTTC. Translating it yields CASSHLGSKKDEQFF.

This clonotype came up many times. V usage is TRBV11-2 and J usage is TRBJ1-2; no definite D call. Germline V CDR1 and CDR2: SGHAT, FQNNGV. CDR3 length: 14 amino acids. Trimming shortened V by 5 bases and J by 4 bases, and 14 bases separated the two germline ends. The CDR3 reads CASSTRTDFYGYTF. The DNA for the CDR3 is TGTGCCAGCAGCACCCGGACGGATTTCTATGGCTACACCTTC.

V gene TRBV7-9 combines with J gene TRBJ2-1, with 12 bases aligning to TRBD2. J was trimmed by 10 bases and V by 3 bases; bases with no gene match: 13. This CDR3 comprises 17 residues. CDR1 and CDR2 (germline): SEHNR, FQNEAQ (reference sequence). The CDR3 nucleotides read TGTGCCAGCAGCTTTGTGCCGGGACTAGCGGGCCAATTGGAGCAGTTCTTC. It translates to CASSFVPGLAGQLEQFF.

Only a few counts were recorded for this clonotype. The genes are TRBV10-2 and TRBJ1-5, with TRBD1 as a possible D gene (5 bases). The germline gives CDR1 WSHSY, CDR2 SAAADI. Between the trimmed V and J ends, which lost 7 bases and 0 bases, there was a span of 10 bases. CDR3 length: 14 residues. The CDR3 is CASNPTVSNQPQHF. Here the CDR3 DNA reads TGCGCCAGCAATCCGACAGTTAGCAATCAGCCCCAGCATTTT.

There are many counts of this clonotype. The CDR3 loop is CASSWTPNEQFF. In DNA form, the CDR3 reads TGTGCCAGCAGTTGGACCCCCAATGAGCAGTTCTTC. The chain has TRBV6-2 or TRBV6-3 and TRBJ2-1; D call uncertain. Germline V gene sequence: CDR1 MNHEY, CDR2 SVGEGT. The CDR3 covers 12 residues. V lost 4 bases to trimming and J lost 6 bases, with 7 bases between them.

V usage is TRBV2 and J usage is TRBJ1-5, with D unresolved. Deletions cut 1 base from V and 5 bases from J, with 15 bases between. The CDR3 consists of 16 residues. CDR1 is SNHLY and CDR2 is FYNNEI in the germline V gene. For the CDR3, the DNA is TGTGCCAGCAGTGAAGGTGGTCGGAGAGTATATCAGCCCCAGCATTTT. Protein sequence: CASSEGGRRVYQPQHF.

The J gene is TRBJ2-7, the V gene TRBV20-1; no clear D. Trimming left V 5 bases short and J 6 bases short, with 8 bases between. Germline CDR1 is DFQATT and CDR2 is SNEGSKA (reference sequence). This CDR3 contains 10 residues. The CDR3 region is CSAPLGEQYF. The CDR3 DNA reads as TGCAGTGCTCCTTTGGGCGAGCAGTACTTC.